These T cell receptor beta chains were read from a single sample in a study of CD8 T cells in Susac syndrome. MiXCR was run by TCRdb on the immunoSEQ multiplex PCR reads, yielding one entry per CDR3 protein. The data show more than 130,000 distinct CDR3 sequences, 94% seen once. The sequencing input was CD8+ T cells from PBMCs. These receptors were taken from a human donor in good health. The CDR3 runs from the conserved cysteine through the conserved F or W. D genes are given only for firm matches. The size of a clone is reported for some rows only, either as once, few or many, or as a class for expanded clones.

-,-,TRBV19,TRBJ2-1,TGTGCCAGTTCAGACGGTAATGAGCAGTTCTTC,CASSDGNEQFF
few,-,TRBV14,TRBJ1-1,TGTGCCAGCAGCCAAAGATCCGGAAACTCGGTGACTGAAGCTTTCTTT,CASSQRSGNSVTEAFF
-,-,TRBV18,TRBJ2-3,TGTGCCAGCTCACCCCTCCAGCCGGAAATGAGCACAGATACGCAGTATTTT,CASSPLQPEMSTDTQYF
-,TRBD1,TRBV27,TRBJ2-1,TGTGCCAGCAGTTCGGGACAGGGTATAAGCAATGAGCAGTTCTTC,CASSSGQGISNEQFF
-,-,TRBV6-2/TRBV6-3,TRBJ2-3,TGTGCCAGCAGTCGACGGGCCACAGATACGCAGTATTTT,CASSRRATDTQYF
-,TRBD2,TRBV3-1,TRBJ2-1,TGTGCCAGCTTAGCGGGAAACTTAAATGAGCAGTTCTTC,CASLAGNLNEQFF
once,-,TRBV28,TRBJ2-1,TGTGCCAGCAGTTCGGGACTTGGATACACCAATGAGCAGTTCTTC,CASSSGLGYTNEQFF
-,-,TRBV11-2,TRBJ2-3,TGTGCCAGCAGCTCCTTGGCAAGTGGGACAGATACGCAGTATTTT,CASSSLASGTDTQYF
-,TRBD1,TRBV27,TRBJ1-2,TGTGCCAGCAGTTTGAAGGGGGCAGGCGGCTACACCTTC,CASSLKGAGGYTF
-,TRBD2,TRBV7-9,TRBJ2-1,TGTGCCAGCAGCCCAGACGGGGGGGCCTACAATGAGCAGTTCTTC,CASSPDGGAYNEQFF
-,TRBD2,TRBV29-1,TRBJ2-1,TGCAGCGTTGAAGATGAACGACTAGCGGGAGTGAAATTCTTC,CSVEDERLAGVKFF
-,TRBD1,TRBV25-1,TRBJ2-7,TGTGCCAGCAGTGAACACCCGCTGCAGGGGGTTAACGAGCAGTACTTC,CASSEHPLQGVNEQYF
-,-,TRBV24-1,TRBJ2-1,TGTGCCACCAGTGATCCCGTCAAGTATGAGCAGTTCTTC,CATSDPVKYEQFF
-,-,TRBV13,TRBJ1-4,TGTGCCAGCAGCGCGGGGGAACAGGCCGGAAAACTGTTTTTT,CASSAGEQAGKLFF
-,-,TRBV27,TRBJ2-7,TGTGCCAGCAGTTTGGGGGGAGTCTACGAGCAGTACTTC,CASSLGGVYEQYF
-,TRBD2,TRBV28,TRBJ2-7,TGTGCCAGCAGCGGGAGGGAGGATACCTACGAGCAGTACTTC,CASSGREDTYEQYF
-,-,TRBV12-3/TRBV12-4,TRBJ2-7,TGTGCCAGCAGTAGCGGGTCTAGCTCCTACGAGCAGTACTTC,CASSSGSSSYEQYF
-,-,TRBV29-1,TRBJ2-1,TGCAGCGTTGAAGAGCAGTACTCCTACAATGAGCAGTTCTTC,CSVEEQYSYNEQFF
-,-,TRBV20-1,TRBJ2-1,TGCAGTGCTAGAGATGGTCCGGGATTCTCCTACAATGAGCAGTTCTTC,CSARDGPGFSYNEQFF
-,TRBD1,TRBV7-9,TRBJ1-1,TGTGCCAGCAGCTTGCAGGGGGCGGGCACTGAAGCTTTCTTT,CASSLQGAGTEAFF
-,-,TRBV27,TRBJ2-7,TGTGCCAGCAGTTCCCTTAGTAGGGTCTCCTACGAGCAGTACTTC,CASSSLSRVSYEQYF
-,TRBD1,TRBV28,TRBJ2-1,TGTGCCAGCAGTTTAGGGACAGGGCACAATGAGCAGTTCTTC,CASSLGTGHNEQFF
-,-,TRBV27,TRBJ1-1,TGTGCCAGCCTCTCCTCCACTGAAGCTTTCTTT,CASLSSTEAFF
-,TRBD2,TRBV6-5,TRBJ2-5,TGTGCCAGCAGTTACGCCAGCGGGAGCGGGGAGACCCAGTACTTC,CASSYASGSGETQYF
-,TRBD1,TRBV24-1,TRBJ2-1,TGTGCCACCAGTGATAAGCCGGGACAGGGGGTCGATGAGCAGTTCTTC,CATSDKPGQGVDEQFF
-,TRBD2,TRBV4-2,TRBJ2-7,TGTGCCAGCAGCCGCACTAGCGGAAGCTCCTACGAGCAGTACTTC,CASSRTSGSSYEQYF
-,-,TRBV7-2,TRBJ2-3,TGTGCCAGCAGTTCTCCGGGCTACACAGATACGCAGTATTTT,CASSSPGYTDTQYF
-,-,TRBV7-9,TRBJ2-2,TGTGCCAGCAGCCCCTTTCTGGGGTCCGGGGAGCTGTTTTTT,CASSPFLGSGELFF
once,-,TRBV9,TRBJ2-2,TGTGCCAGCAGCGTAGGTAGCCCGAACACCGGGGAGCTGTTTTTT,CASSVGSPNTGELFF
-,TRBD2,TRBV27,TRBJ2-1,TGTGCCAGCAGTTTTAGCGGGAGATCCTACAATGAGCAGTTCTTC,CASSFSGRSYNEQFF
-,-,TRBV24-1,TRBJ1-2,TGTGCCACCAGTGATCCCCGGAGGCCAGACTATGGCTACACCTTC,CATSDPRRPDYGYTF
-,TRBD2,TRBV6-6,TRBJ2-7,TGTGCCAGCCTGGACTGGACTAGCGGGAGTGAGCAGTACTTC,CASLDWTSGSEQYF
once,-,TRBV5-1,TRBJ2-2,TGCGCCAGCAGCTTGGTCGAGGGCGCCGGGGAGCTGTTTTTT,CASSLVEGAGELFF
-,-,TRBV25-1,TRBJ2-6,TGTGCCAGCAGTGGAAAGCTCTCTGGGGCCAACGTCCTGACTTTC,CASSGKLSGANVLTF
-,-,TRBV4-1,TRBJ2-7,TGCGCCAGCAGCCCGAGGCAGGCGGAAGGCTACGAGCAGTACTTC,CASSPRQAEGYEQYF
-,-,TRBV4-3,TRBJ2-1,TGCGCCAGCAGCCAAAGATATTACACTACTAGCAGCTCCTACAATGAGCAGTTCTTC,CASSQRYYTTSSSYNEQFF
-,TRBD2,TRBV9,TRBJ2-5,TGTGCCAGCAGCGGTAGCGGGAGGGCCTACGAGACCCAGTACTTC,CASSGSGRAYETQYF
-,-,TRBV4-3,TRBJ2-1,TGCGCCAGCAGCCTTCTCAGCGGGCCGGCCAATGAGCAGTTCTTC,CASSLLSGPANEQFF
-,TRBD1,TRBV27,TRBJ2-3,TGTGCCAGCAGTCTCCCAAACAGACAGGGCCTATTCACAGATACGCAGTATTTT,CASSLPNRQGLFTDTQYF
-,-,TRBV29-1,TRBJ1-2,TGCAGCACTGACACTAACTATGGCTACACCTTC,CSTDTNYGYTF
-,TRBD2,TRBV5-6,TRBJ2-7,TGTGCCAGCACCGGGACTAGCGGGAGGGCCAGCAACGAGCAGTACTTC,CASTGTSGRASNEQYF
-,-,TRBV9,TRBJ2-7,TGTGCCAGCAGCGTAGGAGCAGGTTCAGAAAACGAGCAGTACTTC,CASSVGAGSENEQYF
-,-,TRBV9,TRBJ2-7,TGTGCCAGCAGCGGCTCCCTGGGCGAGCAGTACTTC,CASSGSLGEQYF
-,TRBD1,TRBV15,TRBJ1-5,TGTGCCACCAGCACAATAACAGGGGGCGGCAATCAGCCCCAGCATTTT,CATSTITGGGNQPQHF
-,-,TRBV29-1,TRBJ1-2,TGCAGCGTTGAACCCCCTGGGGAGGGATATGGCTACACCTTC,CSVEPPGEGYGYTF
-,TRBD2,TRBV7-2,TRBJ2-1,TGTGCCAGCAGCTTATCCGGTGGCGGGAGCGACTACAATGAGCAGTTCTTC,CASSLSGGGSDYNEQFF
-,TRBD2,TRBV7-9,TRBJ2-7,TGTGCCAGCAGCATTCTGACTAGCGGGAGCTACGAGCAGTACTTC,CASSILTSGSYEQYF
-,TRBD2,TRBV27,TRBJ2-1,TGTGCCAGCAATCCCGGACTAGGATTGGGCAATGAGCAGTTCTTC,CASNPGLGLGNEQFF
once,-,TRBV27,TRBJ2-3,TGTGCCTCGGGCAGGGGCACAGATACGCAGTATTTT,CASGRGTDTQYF
-,-,TRBV11-2,TRBJ2-1,TGTGCCAGCAGCAACTCACGGTGGGCTAGCCCTCACAATGAGCAGTTCTTC,CASSNSRWASPHNEQFF
few,TRBD1,TRBV6-2/TRBV6-3,TRBJ2-7,TGTGCCAGCAGTTACTTGCCAGGGGGTTATAACGAGCAGTACTTC,CASSYLPGGYNEQYF
-,TRBD1,TRBV27,TRBJ2-7,TGTGCCAGCAGGCGGGACGGGACAGGGGGCTACGAGCAGTACTTC,CASRRDGTGGYEQYF
-,-,TRBV30,TRBJ2-3,TGTGCCTGGAGTTGGGGGAGCCCCACAGATACGCAGTATTTT,CAWSWGSPTDTQYF
-,-,TRBV24-1,TRBJ2-1,TGTGCCACCAGTGATGCTGACAATGAGCAGTTCTTC,CATSDADNEQFF
-,TRBD2,TRBV4-2,TRBJ2-1,TGTGCCAGCAGCCAAGACCCGGGACTAGCGGGAGGTGAGCAGTTCTTC,CASSQDPGLAGGEQFF
-,TRBD2,TRBV27,TRBJ2-1,TGTGCCAGCAGTCGGACTAGCTCCTACAATGAGCAGTTCTTC,CASSRTSSYNEQFF
-,-,TRBV13,TRBJ1-3,TGTGCCAGCAGCTCCGGGACGCCGAGCTCTGGAAACACCATATATTTT,CASSSGTPSSGNTIYF
-,-,TRBV3-1,TRBJ1-1,TGTGCCAGCAGCTCGCGCTGGGGGCCGAACACTGAAGCTTTCTTT,CASSSRWGPNTEAFF
once,-,TRBV27,TRBJ2-3,TGTGCCAGCAGTTTATCCCAGGGTCTGACAGATACGCAGTATTTT,CASSLSQGLTDTQYF
-,-,TRBV7-9,TRBJ2-5,TGTGCCAGCAGCCGGGGCTGGGAAAAAGAGACCCAGTACTTC,CASSRGWEKETQYF